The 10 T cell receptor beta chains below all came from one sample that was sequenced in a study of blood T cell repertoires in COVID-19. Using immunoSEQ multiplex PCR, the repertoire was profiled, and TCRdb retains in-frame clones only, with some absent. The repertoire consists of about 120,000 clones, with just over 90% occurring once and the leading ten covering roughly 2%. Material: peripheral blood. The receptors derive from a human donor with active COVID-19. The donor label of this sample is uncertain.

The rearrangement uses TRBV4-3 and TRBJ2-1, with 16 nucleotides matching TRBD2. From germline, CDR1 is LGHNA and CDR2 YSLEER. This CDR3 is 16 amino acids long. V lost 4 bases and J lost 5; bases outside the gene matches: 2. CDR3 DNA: TGCGCCAGCAGCCGGGGACTAGCGGGGGGGAACAATGAGCAGTTCTTC. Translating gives CASSRGLAGGNNEQFF.

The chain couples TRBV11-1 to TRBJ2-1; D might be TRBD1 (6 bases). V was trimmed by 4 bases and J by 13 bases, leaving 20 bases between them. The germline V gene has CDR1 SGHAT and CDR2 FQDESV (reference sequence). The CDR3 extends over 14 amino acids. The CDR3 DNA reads TGTGCCAGCAGCTGGGTTCGGGAAAACAGGGCTCAGTTCTTC. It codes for CASSWVRENRAQFF.

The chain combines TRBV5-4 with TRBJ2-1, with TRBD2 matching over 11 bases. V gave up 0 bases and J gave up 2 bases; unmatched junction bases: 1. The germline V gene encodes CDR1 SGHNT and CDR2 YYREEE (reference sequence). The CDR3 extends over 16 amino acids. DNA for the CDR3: TGTGCCAGCAGCTTGGCTAGCGGGGGGACCTACAATGAGCAGTTCTTC. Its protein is CASSLASGGTYNEQFF.

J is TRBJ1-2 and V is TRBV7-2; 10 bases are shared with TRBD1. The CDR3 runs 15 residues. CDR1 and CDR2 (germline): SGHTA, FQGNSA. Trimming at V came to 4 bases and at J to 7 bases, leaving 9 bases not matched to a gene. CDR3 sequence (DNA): TGTGCCAGCAGCTCCCGACAGGGGGCGGTGGGTGGCTACACCTTC. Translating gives CASSSRQGAVGGYTF. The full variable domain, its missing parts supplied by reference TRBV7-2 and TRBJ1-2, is GAGVSQSPSNKVTEKGKDVELRCDPISGHTALYWYRQSLGQGLEFLIYFQGNSAPDKSGLPSDRFSAERTGGSVSTLTIQRTQQEDSAVYLCASSSRQGAVGGYTFGSGTRLTVV.

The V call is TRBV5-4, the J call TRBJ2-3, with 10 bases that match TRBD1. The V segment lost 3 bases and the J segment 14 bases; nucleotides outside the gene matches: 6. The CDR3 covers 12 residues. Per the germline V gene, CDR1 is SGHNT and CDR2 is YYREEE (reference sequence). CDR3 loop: CASSSPGQGRYF. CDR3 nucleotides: TGTGCCAGCAGCTCCCCGGGACAGGGGCGGTATTTT.

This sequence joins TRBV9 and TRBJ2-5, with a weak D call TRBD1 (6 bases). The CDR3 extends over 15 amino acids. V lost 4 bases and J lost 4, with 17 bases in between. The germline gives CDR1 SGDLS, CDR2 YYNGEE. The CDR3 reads CASSPGVGQRETQYF. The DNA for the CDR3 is TGTGCCAGCAGCCCAGGGGTGGGTCAGAGAGAGACCCAGTACTTC.

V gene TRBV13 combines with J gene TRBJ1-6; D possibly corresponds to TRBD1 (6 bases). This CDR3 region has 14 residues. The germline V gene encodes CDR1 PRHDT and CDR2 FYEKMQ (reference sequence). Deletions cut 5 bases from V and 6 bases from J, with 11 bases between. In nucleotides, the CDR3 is TGTGCCAGCAGCGGGTCAGGGGTTAATTCACCCCTCCACTTT. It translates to CASSGSGVNSPLHF.

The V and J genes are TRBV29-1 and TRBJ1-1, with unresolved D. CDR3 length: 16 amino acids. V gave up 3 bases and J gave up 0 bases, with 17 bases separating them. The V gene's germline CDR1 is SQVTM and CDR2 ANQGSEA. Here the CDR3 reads CSVDSLSLPMNTEAFF. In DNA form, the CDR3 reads TGCAGCGTTGACAGTCTCAGTCTTCCGATGAACACTGAAGCTTTCTTT.

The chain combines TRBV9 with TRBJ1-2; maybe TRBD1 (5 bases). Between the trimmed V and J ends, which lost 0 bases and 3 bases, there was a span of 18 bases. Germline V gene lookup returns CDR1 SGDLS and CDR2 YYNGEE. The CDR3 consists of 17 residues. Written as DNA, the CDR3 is TGTGCCAGCAGCGTAGGTCTCGAACCACGGGACTACTATGGCTACACCTTC. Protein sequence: CASSVGLEPRDYYGYTF.

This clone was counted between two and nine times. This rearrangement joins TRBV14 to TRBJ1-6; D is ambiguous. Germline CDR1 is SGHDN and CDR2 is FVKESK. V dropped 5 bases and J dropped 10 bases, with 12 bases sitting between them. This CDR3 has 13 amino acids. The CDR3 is CASSNMRRSPLHF. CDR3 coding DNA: TGTGCCAGCAGCAACATGAGGAGATCACCCCTCCACTTT. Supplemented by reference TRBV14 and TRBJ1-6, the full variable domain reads EAGVTQFPSHSVIEKGQTVTLRCDPISGHDNLYWYRRVMGKEIKFLLHFVKESKQDESGMPNNRFLAERTGGTYSTLKVQPAELEDSGVYFCASSNMRRSPLHFGNGTRLTVT.